These 17 T cell receptor beta chains were sequenced from one sample in a study of T cell responses to AZD1222 COVID-19 vaccine. Sequencing was performed with immunoSEQ multiplex PCR; in TCRdb, only in-frame clones are kept and a portion is missing. The repertoire holds about 140,000 clones, about nine tenths seen once, with roughly 3.1% in the top ten. The sample in question was peripheral blood, obtained on day 0 of AZD1222 vaccination. The receptors come from an adult in good health.

CDR3 in amino acids: CAIRSLPRSEQFF. DNA of the CDR3: TGTGCCATCAGAAGTCTCCCGCGGAGTGAGCAGTTCTTC. The chain has TRBV10-3 and TRBJ2-1; D remains ambiguous. CDR1 and CDR2 (germline): ENHRY, SYGVKD. CDR3 length: 13 amino acids. The V gene lost 6 bases and the J gene lost 9 bases, with 15 bases spanning the gap.

This clone was recorded only once. The CDR3, as DNA: TGTGCCAGCAGACCTACAGAGAGCACAGATACGCAGTATTTT. Translated: CASRPTESTDTQYF. The V and J genes are TRBV7-2 and TRBJ2-3; D is uncertain. This CDR3 has 14 residues. Germline lookup yields CDR1 SGHTA and CDR2 FQGNSA. Between the trimmed V and J ends, which lost 6 bases and 0 bases, there was a span of 10 bases.

This sequence joins TRBV7-2 and TRBJ2-7; no reliable D call. Germline V lookup: CDR1 SGHTA, CDR2 FQGNSA. V shed 1 base and J shed 3 bases, with 10 bases lying between them. The CDR3 is 14 residues long. CDR3 in amino acids: CASSLVLEYYEQYF. The CDR3 DNA reads as TGTGCCAGCAGCTTAGTTCTAGAGTACTACGAGCAGTACTTC.

The rearrangement joins TRBV10-3 to TRBJ2-5; TRBD1 matches at 7 bases. From germline, CDR1 is ENHRY and CDR2 SYGVKD. The V segment lost 2 bases and the J segment 5 bases; nucleotides outside the gene matches: 8. The CDR3 spans 15 residues. The CDR3: CAISERDSPRETQYF. The CDR3 DNA reads TGTGCCATCAGTGAGCGGGACAGCCCCAGGGAGACCCAGTACTTC.

The chain uses TRBV14 and TRBJ1-1; D is uncertain. Trimming stripped 1 base from V and 9 bases from J, with 15 bases between. The CDR3 is made up of 14 amino acids. Germline V gene sequence: CDR1 SGHDN, CDR2 FVKESK. CDR3 sequence: CASSQVSGVGKAFF. The CDR3 DNA sequence: TGTGCCAGCAGCCAAGTATCCGGGGTCGGTAAAGCTTTCTTT.

This rearrangement joins TRBV20-1 to TRBJ1-2, with 8 bases identical to TRBD1. Germline values: CDR1 DFQATT, CDR2 SNEGSKA (reference sequence). V gave up 3 bases and J gave up 5 bases; unmatched junction bases: 5. This CDR3 has 13 amino acids. The CDR3 reads CSASRDRGYGYTF. CDR3 in DNA: TGCAGTGCTAGTCGCGACAGGGGATATGGCTACACCTTC.

The chain combines TRBV7-6 with TRBJ2-1; 9 nucleotides align to TRBD1. Germline CDR1 and CDR2: SGHVS and FNYEAQ. V shed 1 base and J 5 bases; nucleotides not matched to a gene: 0. The CDR3 covers 14 residues. The DNA of the CDR3 is TGTGCCAGCAGCTTAGGGACAGGGGACAATGAGCAGTTCTTC. Amino acid sequence: CASSLGTGDNEQFF.

The gene calls are TRBV6-5 and TRBJ1-1; D not certain. Trimming shortened V by 5 bases and J by 3 bases, and 10 bases separated the two germline ends. The CDR3 covers 13 residues. Germline V gene sequence: CDR1 MNHEY, CDR2 SVGAGI. CDR3 bases: TGTGCCAGCAGTCAGGACGTGGACACTGAAGCTTTCTTT. Its translation is CASSQDVDTEAFF.

V gene TRBV7-2 combines with J gene TRBJ1-1; D is unclear. Germline lookup yields CDR1 SGHTA and CDR2 FQGNSA. Between the trimmed V and J ends, which lost 5 bases and 7 bases, there was a span of 11 bases. This CDR3 region has 12 residues. CDR3 amino acids: CASSLTSGEAFF. Here the CDR3 DNA reads TGTGCCAGCAGCCTAACCTCCGGTGAAGCTTTCTTT.

The chain uses TRBV7-8 and TRBJ2-3, with 11 bases aligning to TRBD2. V lost 7 bases, J lost 0 bases, and 6 bases stayed unmatched. The germline gives CDR1 SGHVS, CDR2 FQNEAQ. This CDR3 contains 16 residues. In DNA, the CDR3 is TGTGCCAGCACCAGAGGACTAGCGGGTAGCACAGATACGCAGTATTTT. Protein: CASTRGLAGSTDTQYF.

The V call is TRBV23-1, the J call TRBJ2-7, with 7 bases identical to TRBD1. TRBV23-1 is sorted into the ORF group, with uncertain function. This CDR3 spans 16 amino acids. The V gene end was trimmed by 8 bases and the J gene end by 3 bases; junction bases not matched to a gene: 16. DNA for the CDR3: TGCGCCAGCGCCTTCGACAGGGATAAAGTCCTCTACGAGCAGTACTTC. Translating it yields CASAFDRDKVLYEQYF.

V gene TRBV19 combines with J gene TRBJ2-4; TRBD1 matches at 10 bases. Germline trimming cut 3 bases from V and 0 bases from J; bases unmatched to any gene: 11. The CDR3 loop spans 19 amino acids. Germline loops: CDR1 LNHDA, CDR2 SQIVND (reference sequence). Here the CDR3 DNA reads TGTGCCAGTAGTATTACGGGACAGGGGACAAATCTAGCCAAAAACATTCAGTACTTC. It yields the protein CASSITGQGTNLAKNIQYF.

This chain links TRBV18 with TRBJ1-2, with no clear D. V was trimmed by 3 bases and J by 6 bases, leaving 8 bases between them. This CDR3 comprises 12 residues. Germline CDR1 KGHSH, CDR2 LQKENI. For the CDR3, the DNA is TGTGCCAGCTCACCGAACAGTGATGGCTACACCTTC. It codes for CASSPNSDGYTF.

This chain joins TRBV19 and TRBJ2-1; 16 positions agree with TRBD2. The germline V gene has CDR1 LNHDA and CDR2 SQIVND (reference sequence). There are 18 residues in the CDR3. V lost 5 bases, J lost 2 bases, and 6 bases stayed unmatched. In DNA, the CDR3 is TGTGCCAGTAGTTTCGGGACTAGCGGGAGGGGTGCCTACAATGAGCAGTTCTTC. This translates into CASSFGTSGRGAYNEQFF.

This rearrangement joins TRBV30 to TRBJ1-1; D is undetermined. V lost 4 bases to trimming and J lost 11 bases, with 14 bases between them. Germline assignment: CDR1 GTSNPN and CDR2 SVGIG (reference sequence). The length of the CDR3 is 11 residues. The CDR3 DNA is TGTGCCTGGACAATAGGGTATAAGGCTTTCTTT. Translating gives CAWTIGYKAFF.

This clone was found once. The sample holds other DNA sequences that translate to the same CDR3. As DNA, the CDR3 is TGTGCCAGCAGCCGAGATAGCCGGCCGCGAAAACTGTTTTTT. Its translation: CASSRDSRPRKLFF. V and J are TRBV3-1 (or the pseudogene TRBV3-2) and TRBJ1-4; no reliable D call. CDR1 and CDR2 from the germline V gene are LGHDT and YNNKEL (reference sequence). The CDR3 contains 14 residues. The V and J ends lost 4 bases and 10 bases respectively, with 16 bases between them.

The V and J genes are TRBV4-1 and TRBJ1-3; 7 nucleotides match TRBD1. Germline values: CDR1 MGHRA, CDR2 YSYEKL. This CDR3 spans 14 amino acids. V was clipped by 5 bases and J by 2 bases; unmatched bases: 3. Written as DNA, the CDR3 is TGCGCCAGCAGCACCACAGGGGCTGGAAACACCATATATTTT. Protein product: CASSTTGAGNTIYF.